A single sample is the source of the 27 T cell receptor beta chains below, sequenced in a study of identical twins. TCRdb redid the calling of the 5' RACE reads with MiXCR, one entry per CDR3 protein. The repertoire has around 480,000 distinct CDR3 sequences, roughly an eighth of them found once; the top ten carry about 1%. This same sample was also taken into another study, of yellow fever vaccine responses in identical twins.

Sequencing was done on a sample of CD4+ T cells sorted from blood. All receptors derive from a woman aged 18-30 years in good health.

This clonotype was recorded once. The V and J genes are TRBV7-9 and TRBJ2-3; a possible D gene is TRBD2 (6 bases). Germline V lookup: CDR1 SEHNR, CDR2 FQNEAQ (reference sequence). The CDR3 sequence is 16 residues long. V was clipped by 4 bases and J by 1 base, with 15 bases between them. DNA for the CDR3: TGTGCCAGCAGCTCTAGCAGCGGGTCCCGCACAGATACGCAGTATTTT. Translated: CASSSSSGSRTDTQYF.

This clonotype came up many times. The gene calls are TRBV29-1 and TRBJ1-4, with no clear D. Germline V gene data show CDR1 as SQVTM and CDR2 as ANQGSEA. This CDR3 is 13 amino acids long. Trimming took 0 bases from V and 8 from J, leaving 10 bases between them. CDR3 coding DNA: TGCAGCGTTGAAGACGGGCTGGTGGAAAAACTGTTTTTT. It is translated as CSVEDGLVEKLFF.

This clonotype was seen only a few times. CDR3 protein: CAISGTGTGVVSSYNEQFF. The DNA for the CDR3 is TGTGCCATCAGTGGGACCGGGACAGGGGTTGTGAGCTCCTACAATGAGCAGTTCTTC. This chain links TRBV10-3 with TRBJ2-1; 10 nucleotides match TRBD1. This CDR3 spans 19 amino acids. Germline values: CDR1 ENHRY, CDR2 SYGVKD. V was clipped by 4 bases and J by 0 bases; unmatched bases: 12.

This clonotype was detected only a few times. This chain uses TRBV20-1 with TRBJ2-5; the D is unclear. The CDR3 loop spans 15 amino acids. Germline V lookup: CDR1 DFQATT, CDR2 SNEGSKA (reference sequence). The CDR3 sequence is CSARPVAIPKETQYF. CDR3 DNA: TGCAGCGCGAGGCCCGTAGCCATCCCAAAGGAGACCCAGTACTTC.

Concerning this clonotype: With a much larger clone just one base away, this may be a read error. The J gene is TRBJ2-6, the V gene TRBV12-3 or TRBV12-4; D tentatively reads TRBD1 or TRBD2 (5 bases each). This CDR3 spans 18 amino acids. CDR3 coding DNA: TGTGCCATCAGTCGACCGGGACGGACTCACTCTGGGGCCAACGTCCTGACTTTC. Translating gives CAISRPGRTHSGANVLTF.

This clonotype was found a few times. The genes are TRBV6-2 or TRBV6-3 and TRBJ1-2; TRBD1 might be the D (5 bases). In germline, CDR1 is MNHEY, CDR2 SVGEGT. The CDR3 contains 14 residues. Trimming pared 2 bases from V and 2 bases from J, leaving 9 bases between. The CDR3 region is CASSYPTGNYGYTF. The CDR3 coding sequence is TGTGCCAGCAGTTACCCTACAGGAAACTATGGCTACACCTTC.

About this clonotype itself: The junction shows a germline mismatch at one end, possibly a read error. The chain recombines TRBV3-1 with TRBJ2-1; 12 positions match TRBD2. The CDR3 is 19 amino acids. CDR1 and CDR2 (germline): LGHDT, YNNKEL (reference sequence). CDR3 region: CAISQDRTSGTLSYNEQFF. The CDR3 nucleotides read TGTGCCATCAGCCAAGACAGGACTAGCGGGACACTCTCCTACAATGAGCAGTTCTTC.

A few counts support this clonotype. The chain links TRBV29-1 to TRBJ1-1; a possible D gene is TRBD1 (5 bases). In germline, CDR1 is SQVTM, CDR2 ANQGSEA. Deletions cut 4 bases from V and 3 bases from J, with 12 bases between. The CDR3 has 13 residues. For the CDR3, the DNA is TGCAGCGTTGTGTTTGGAGGGGACACTGAAGCTTTCTTT. Translation gives CSVVFGGDTEAFF.

This clonotype was seen a few times. The CDR3 reads CSVVSGNEKLFF. DNA of the CDR3: TGCAGCGTGGTTTCGGGTAATGAAAAACTGTTTTTT. The chain is built from TRBV29-1 and TRBJ1-4, with unresolved D. The CDR3 covers 12 residues. Per the germline V gene, CDR1 is SQVTM and CDR2 is ANQGSEA. The germline V and J ends were trimmed by 6 bases and 4 bases, with 9 bases remaining between them.

V gene TRBV7-2 combines with J gene TRBJ1-5; D gene uncertain. This CDR3 is built from 13 residues. Between the trimmed V and J ends, which lost 7 bases and 0 bases, there was a span of 7 bases. From germline, CDR1 is SGHTA and CDR2 FQGNSA. The CDR3 coding sequence is TGTGCCAGCACCCCCAATAGCAATCAGCCCCAGCATTTT. As protein: CASTPNSNQPQHF.

The DNA for the CDR3 is TGCAGTGCCTCAGCGGGAGGGCCTGGCACAGATACGCAGTATTTT. Translated: CSASAGGPGTDTQYF. The chain links TRBV20-1 to TRBJ2-3; 10 bases line up with TRBD2. Germline CDR1 and CDR2: DFQATT and SNEGSKA (reference sequence). J was trimmed by 1 base and V by 6 bases; bases with no gene match: 7. This CDR3 has 15 residues.

On this clonotype: At one end the junction does not follow the germline gene, possibly because of a read error. The V and J genes are TRBV11-1 and TRBJ2-2, with 12 bases lining up with TRBD2. Germline V gene data show CDR1 as SGHAT and CDR2 as FQDESV (reference sequence). This CDR3 is 17 amino acids long. Here the CDR3 DNA reads TGTGCCAGCAGCTTAGGGACTAGCGGGATCTACACCCGGGAGCTGTTTTTT. Translating gives CASSLGTSGIYTRELFF.

This clonotype has more than one count but fewer than ten. This sequence joins TRBV9 and TRBJ2-3; TRBD2 aligns across 9 bases. The V gene's germline CDR1 is SGDLS and CDR2 YYNGEE. J was trimmed by 1 base and V by 4 bases; bases with no gene match: 4. The CDR3 has 15 residues. The chain's CDR3 is CASSPQRGGTDTQYF. CDR3 sequence (DNA): TGTGCCAGCAGCCCCCAGCGGGGGGGCACAGATACGCAGTATTTT.

In this sample, this clonotype turned up many times. This chain uses TRBV5-1 with TRBJ1-5; D remains unclear. The germline V gene has CDR1 SGHRS and CDR2 YFSETQ. Trimming took off 4 bases at V and 7 bases at J, with 15 bases between the two ends. CDR3 size: 14 residues. In DNA, the CDR3 is TGCGCCAGCAGCGACGGGAACGGTGGGCAGCCCCAGCATTTT. Encoded protein: CASSDGNGGQPQHF.

In this sample, this clonotype turned up a few times. The V and J genes are TRBV6-2 or TRBV6-3 and TRBJ2-5; TRBD2 aligns across 8 bases. This CDR3 comprises 17 residues. Looked up from germline, CDR1 is MNHEY and CDR2 is SVGEGT. V gave up 0 bases and J gave up 4 bases; unmatched junction bases: 10. CDR3 in amino acids: CASSYSRSASGRETQYF. CDR3 DNA: TGTGCCAGCAGTTACTCGAGATCGGCTAGCGGGCGAGAGACCCAGTACTTC.

This clonotype was counted only a few times. V is TRBV10-3 and J is TRBJ2-2, with D perhaps TRBD2 (5 bases). From germline, CDR1 is ENHRY and CDR2 SYGVKD. The CDR3 sequence is 14 residues long. Trimming cost V 3 bases and J 7 bases, with 12 bases left between them. CDR3 sequence (DNA): TGTGCCATCAGTGAAAATAGGGCGGGCGGGGAGCTGTTTTTT. Amino acids: CAISENRAGGELFF.

This chain connects TRBV5-6 to TRBJ1-2; D gene ambiguous. The V gene lost 5 bases and the J gene lost 7 bases, with 21 bases spanning the gap. Germline loops: CDR1 SGHDT, CDR2 YYEEEE. The CDR3 sequence is 15 residues long. Here the CDR3 DNA reads TGTGCCAGCAGGAGCCAGTCGGTCGCCGAGACTGGCTACACCTTC. This translates into CASRSQSVAETGYTF.

This clonotype was detected a few times. The chain joins TRBV6-2 or TRBV6-3 to TRBJ2-7, with D perhaps given as TRBD1 or TRBD2 (5 bases each). With 2 bases removed from V and 2 bases from J, the gap between germline ends came to 10 bases. CDR3 size: 14 residues. Per germline, CDR1 MNHEY and CDR2 SVGEGT. CDR3 bases: TGTGCCAGCAGTTACAGGGACGGACCCTACGAGCAGTACTTC. This encodes CASSYRDGPYEQYF.

The V call is TRBV4-1, the J call TRBJ2-5; D possibly corresponds to TRBD1 (7 bases). CDR3 size: 21 residues. Germline V gene data show CDR1 as MGHRA and CDR2 as YSYEKL. Trimming took off 4 bases at V and 5 bases at J, with 35 bases between the two ends. This CDR3 is CASSPSGKGRDRLGALETQYF. The CDR3 DNA sequence: TGCGCCAGCAGCCCCTCGGGGAAGGGTAGGGACAGACTAGGAGCCTTGGAGACCCAGTACTTC.

This clonotype was counted a few times. The chain recombines TRBV27 with TRBJ1-1, with 9 positions matching TRBD1. CDR1 is MNHEY and CDR2 is SMNVEV in the germline V gene (reference sequence). The CDR3 contains 16 residues. V was clipped by 5 bases and J by 6 bases; unmatched bases: 13. The CDR3 DNA is TGTGCCAGCAGTCCCGACAGGGGGAAAGGCAAGCCTGAAGCTTTCTTT. It translates to CASSPDRGKGKPEAFF.

Many counts were recorded for this clonotype. The chain couples TRBV29-1 to TRBJ2-1; the match to TRBD2 covers 7 bases. Germline loops: CDR1 SQVTM, CDR2 ANQGSEA. This CDR3 spans 14 amino acids. V was clipped by 7 bases and J by 5 bases; unmatched bases: 11. The CDR3 nucleotides read TGCAGCGGACTTCCGGGACTACAGGACAATGAGCAGTTCTTC. Translating gives CSGLPGLQDNEQFF.

This clonotype was seen many times. The junction departs from the called germline gene at one end, perhaps through a read error. The V and J genes are TRBV18 and TRBJ2-7; perhaps TRBD2 as D (5 bases). Germline CDR1 reads KGHSH; CDR2 reads LQKENI. This CDR3 region has 14 residues. The CDR3 loop is CASSPLSGAYEQYF. Written as DNA, the CDR3 is TGTGCCAGCTCTCCACTAAGCGGAGCCTACGAGCAGTACTTC.

This clonotype was detected only a few times. V is TRBV5-1 and J is TRBJ2-1; weak D call: TRBD2 (6 bases). Looked up from germline, CDR1 is SGHRS and CDR2 is YFSETQ. This CDR3 contains 15 residues. V was shortened by 1 base and J by 6 bases, with 14 bases between the two germline ends. CDR3 amino acids: CASSLLSAEGNEQFF. DNA of the CDR3: TGCGCCAGCAGCTTGCTTAGTGCGGAGGGCAATGAGCAGTTCTTC.

This clonotype was observed at least ten times. The junction departs from the called germline gene at one end, perhaps through a read error. The chain recombines TRBV18 with TRBJ2-1; D gene unclear. The CDR3 runs 11 residues. Germline V CDR1 and CDR2: KGHSH, LQKENI. CDR3 amino acids: CASSPDNEQFF. The DNA of the CDR3 is TGCGCCAGCAGCCCTGACAATGAGCAGTTCTTC.

This clonotype was seen a handful of times. This chain connects TRBV5-8 to TRBJ1-5; weak D call: TRBD1 (6 bases). V shed 4 bases and J shed 5 bases, with 13 bases lying between them. Germline assignment: CDR1 SGHTS and CDR2 YDEGEE. CDR3 size: 14 residues. CDR3 DNA: TGTGCCAGCAGCGGGAGGGGGTATGATCAGCCCCAGCATTTT. It translates to CASSGRGYDQPQHF. The full variable domain, completed using reference TRBV5-8 and TRBJ1-5, is EAGVTQSPTHLIKTRGQQATLRCSPISGHTSVYWYQQALGLGLQFLLWYDEGEERNRGNFPPRFSGRQFPNYSSELNVNALELEDSALYLCASSGRGYDQPQHFGDGTRLSIL.

This clonotype was recorded at least ten times. The chain is built from TRBV7-2 and TRBJ2-1, with D tentatively TRBD1 (5 bases). Germline-derived CDR1 and CDR2 are SGHTA and FQGNSA. V was shortened by 5 bases and J by 4 bases, with 9 bases between the two germline ends. The CDR3 contains 13 residues. Here the CDR3 reads CASSEAGYNEQFF. The CDR3 region has the DNA TGTGCCAGCAGCGAAGCAGGGTACAATGAGCAGTTCTTC.

A few counts support this clonotype. This chain links TRBV7-9 with TRBJ2-3; D gene unclear. Germline lookup yields CDR1 SEHNR and CDR2 FQNEAQ (reference sequence). The germline V and J ends were trimmed by 2 bases and 1 base, with 10 bases remaining between them. This CDR3 has 15 amino acids. CDR3 protein: CASSLIRPGTDTQYF. The DNA of the CDR3 is TGTGCCAGCAGCTTAATAAGGCCAGGCACAGATACGCAGTATTTT.